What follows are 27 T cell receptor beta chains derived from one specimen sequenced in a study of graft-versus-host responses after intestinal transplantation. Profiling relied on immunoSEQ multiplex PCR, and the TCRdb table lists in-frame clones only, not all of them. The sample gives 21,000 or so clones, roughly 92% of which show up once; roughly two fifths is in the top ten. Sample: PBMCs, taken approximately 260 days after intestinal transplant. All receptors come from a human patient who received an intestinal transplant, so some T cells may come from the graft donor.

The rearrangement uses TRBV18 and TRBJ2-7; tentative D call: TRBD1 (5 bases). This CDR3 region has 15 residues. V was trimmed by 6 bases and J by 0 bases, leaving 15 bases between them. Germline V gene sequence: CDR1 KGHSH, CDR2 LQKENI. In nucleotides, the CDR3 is TGTGCCAGCTCCCTTGACAGAAAGAGCTCCTACGAGCAGTACTTC. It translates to CASSLDRKSSYEQYF. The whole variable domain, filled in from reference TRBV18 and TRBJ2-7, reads NAGVMQNPRHLVRRRGQEARLRCSPMKGHSHVYWYRQLPEEGLKFMVYLQKENIIDESGMPKERFSAEFPKEGPSILRIQQVVRGDSAAYFCASSLDRKSSYEQYFGPGTRLTVT.

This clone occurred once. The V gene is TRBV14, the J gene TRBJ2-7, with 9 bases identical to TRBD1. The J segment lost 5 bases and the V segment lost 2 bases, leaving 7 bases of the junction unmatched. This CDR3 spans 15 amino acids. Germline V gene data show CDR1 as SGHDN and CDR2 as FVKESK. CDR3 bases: TGTGCCAGCAGCCAATTCGGGACAGGGATGGACGAGCAGTACTTC. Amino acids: CASSQFGTGMDEQYF.

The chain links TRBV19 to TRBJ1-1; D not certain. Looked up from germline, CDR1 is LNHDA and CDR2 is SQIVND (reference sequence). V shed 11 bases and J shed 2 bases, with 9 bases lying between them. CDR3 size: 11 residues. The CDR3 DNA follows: TGTGCCGCCCAGAAAAACACTGAAGCTTTCTTT. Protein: CAAQKNTEAFF.

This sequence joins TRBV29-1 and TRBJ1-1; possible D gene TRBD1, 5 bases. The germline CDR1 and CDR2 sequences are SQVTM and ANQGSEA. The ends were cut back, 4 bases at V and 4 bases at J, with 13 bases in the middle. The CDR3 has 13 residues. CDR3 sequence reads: CSVVPGGGTEAFF. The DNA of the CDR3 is TGCAGCGTTGTCCCAGGCGGGGGCACTGAAGCTTTCTTT.

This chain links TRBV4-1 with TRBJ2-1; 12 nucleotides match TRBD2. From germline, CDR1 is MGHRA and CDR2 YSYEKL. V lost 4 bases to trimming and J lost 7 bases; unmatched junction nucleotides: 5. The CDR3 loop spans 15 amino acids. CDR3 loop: CASSLGTSGRNEQFF. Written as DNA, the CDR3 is TGCGCCAGCAGCCTTGGGACTAGCGGGCGGAATGAGCAGTTCTTC.

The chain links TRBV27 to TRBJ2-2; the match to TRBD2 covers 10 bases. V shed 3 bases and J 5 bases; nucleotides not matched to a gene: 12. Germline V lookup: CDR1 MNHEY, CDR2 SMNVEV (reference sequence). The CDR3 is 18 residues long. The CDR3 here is CASSLIASGRSGTGELFF. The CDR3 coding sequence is TGTGCCAGCAGTTTGATAGCTAGCGGGAGATCAGGAACCGGGGAGCTGTTTTTT.

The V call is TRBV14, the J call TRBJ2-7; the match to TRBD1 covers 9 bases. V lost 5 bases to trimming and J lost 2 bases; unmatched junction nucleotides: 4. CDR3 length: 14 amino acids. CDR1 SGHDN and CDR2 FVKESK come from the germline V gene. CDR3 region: CASSLGDRAYEQYF. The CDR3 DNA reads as TGTGCCAGCAGCTTAGGGGACAGGGCCTACGAGCAGTACTTC. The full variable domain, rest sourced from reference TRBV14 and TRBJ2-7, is EAGVTQFPSHSVIEKGQTVTLRCDPISGHDNLYWYRRVMGKEIKFLLHFVKESKQDESGMPNNRFLAERTGGTYSTLKVQPAELEDSGVYFCASSLGDRAYEQYFGPGTRLTVT.

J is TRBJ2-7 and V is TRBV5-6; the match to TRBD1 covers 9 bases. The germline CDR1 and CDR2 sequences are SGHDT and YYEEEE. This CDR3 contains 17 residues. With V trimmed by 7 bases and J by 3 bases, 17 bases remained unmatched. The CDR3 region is CASSRQYTGTGNYEQYF. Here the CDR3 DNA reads TGTGCCAGCTCACGTCAATACACCGGGACAGGGAACTACGAGCAGTACTTC.

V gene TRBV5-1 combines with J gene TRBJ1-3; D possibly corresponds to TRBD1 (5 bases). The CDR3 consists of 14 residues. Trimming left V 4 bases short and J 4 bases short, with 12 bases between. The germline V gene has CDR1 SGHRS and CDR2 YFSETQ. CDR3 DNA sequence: TGCGCCAGCAGCCGGGACGGTGAGGGAAACACCATATATTTT. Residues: CASSRDGEGNTIYF.

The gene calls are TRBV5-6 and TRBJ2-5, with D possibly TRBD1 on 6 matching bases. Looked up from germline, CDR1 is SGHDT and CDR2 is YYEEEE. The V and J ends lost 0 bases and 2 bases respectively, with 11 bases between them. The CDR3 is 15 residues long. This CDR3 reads CASSLVKGVQETQYF. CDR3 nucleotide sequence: TGTGCCAGCAGCTTGGTGAAGGGGGTTCAAGAGACCCAGTACTTC.

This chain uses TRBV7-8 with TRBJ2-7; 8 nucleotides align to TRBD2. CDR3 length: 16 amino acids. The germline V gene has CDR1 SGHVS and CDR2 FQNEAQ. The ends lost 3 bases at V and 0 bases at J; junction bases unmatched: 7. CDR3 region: CASSFFTGGSSYEQYF. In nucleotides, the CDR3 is TGTGCCAGCAGCTTTTTTACGGGAGGGAGCTCCTACGAGCAGTACTTC.

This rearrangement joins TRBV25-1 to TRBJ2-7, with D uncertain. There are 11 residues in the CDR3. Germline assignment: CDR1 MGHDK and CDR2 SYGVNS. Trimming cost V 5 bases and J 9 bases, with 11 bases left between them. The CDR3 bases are TGTGCCAGCAGTCAGGCTTTGGCGCAGTACTTC. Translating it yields CASSQALAQYF.

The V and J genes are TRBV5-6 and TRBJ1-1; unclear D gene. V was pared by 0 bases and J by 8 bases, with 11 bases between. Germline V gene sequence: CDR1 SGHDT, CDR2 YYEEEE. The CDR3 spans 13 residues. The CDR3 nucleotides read TGTGCCAGCAGCTTGGGTGGCAGCGTAGAAGCTTTCTTT. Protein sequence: CASSLGGSVEAFF.

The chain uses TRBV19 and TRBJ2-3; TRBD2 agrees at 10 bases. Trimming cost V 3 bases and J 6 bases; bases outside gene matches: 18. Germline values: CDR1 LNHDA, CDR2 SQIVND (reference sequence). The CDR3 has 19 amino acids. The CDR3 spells CASSMGLAGVSYWDDTQYF. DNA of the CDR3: TGTGCCAGTAGTATGGGCCTAGCGGGAGTATCTTATTGGGACGATACGCAGTATTTT. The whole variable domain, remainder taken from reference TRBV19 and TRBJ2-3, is DGGITQSPKYLFRKEGQNVTLSCEQNLNHDAMYWYRQDPGQGLRLIYYSQIVNDFQKGDIAEGYSVSREKKESFPLTVTSAQKNPTAFYLCASSMGLAGVSYWDDTQYFGPGTRLTVL.

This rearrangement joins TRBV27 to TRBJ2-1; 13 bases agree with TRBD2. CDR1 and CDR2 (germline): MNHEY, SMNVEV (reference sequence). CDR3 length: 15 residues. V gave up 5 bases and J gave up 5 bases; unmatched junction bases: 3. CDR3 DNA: TGTGCCAGCAGTGCCGGGACTAGCGGGGACAATGAGCAGTTCTTC. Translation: CASSAGTSGDNEQFF.

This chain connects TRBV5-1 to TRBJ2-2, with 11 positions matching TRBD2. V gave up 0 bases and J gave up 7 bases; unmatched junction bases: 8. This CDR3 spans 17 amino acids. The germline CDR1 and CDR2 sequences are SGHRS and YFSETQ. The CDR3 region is CASSLGVTSGINGELFF. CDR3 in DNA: TGCGCCAGCAGCTTGGGGGTGACTAGCGGGATTAACGGGGAGCTGTTTTTT. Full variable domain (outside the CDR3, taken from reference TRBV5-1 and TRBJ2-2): KAGVTQTPRYLIKTRGQQVTLSCSPISGHRSVSWYQQTPGQGLQFLFEYFSETQRNKGNFPGRFSGRQFSNSRSEMNVSTLELGDSALYLCASSLGVTSGINGELFFGEGSRLTVL.

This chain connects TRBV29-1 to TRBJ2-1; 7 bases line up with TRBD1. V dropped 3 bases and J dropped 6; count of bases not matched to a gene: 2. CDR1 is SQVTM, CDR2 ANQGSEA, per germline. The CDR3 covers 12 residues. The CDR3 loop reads CSVDGDSNEQFF. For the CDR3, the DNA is TGCAGCGTTGACGGGGACAGCAATGAGCAGTTCTTC.

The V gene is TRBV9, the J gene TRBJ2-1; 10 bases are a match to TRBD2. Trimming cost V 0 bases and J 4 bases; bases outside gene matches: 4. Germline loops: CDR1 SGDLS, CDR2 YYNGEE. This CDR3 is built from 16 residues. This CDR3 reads CASSVALAGEYNEQFF. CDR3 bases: TGTGCCAGCAGCGTAGCTCTAGCGGGAGAGTACAATGAGCAGTTCTTC.

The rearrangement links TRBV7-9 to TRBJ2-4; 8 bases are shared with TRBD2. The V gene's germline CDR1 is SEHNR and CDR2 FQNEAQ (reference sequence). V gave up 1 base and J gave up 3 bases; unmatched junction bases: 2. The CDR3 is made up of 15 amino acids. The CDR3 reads CASSLEAGVKNIQYF. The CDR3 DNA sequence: TGTGCCAGCAGCTTAGAAGCGGGAGTCAAAAACATTCAGTACTTC.

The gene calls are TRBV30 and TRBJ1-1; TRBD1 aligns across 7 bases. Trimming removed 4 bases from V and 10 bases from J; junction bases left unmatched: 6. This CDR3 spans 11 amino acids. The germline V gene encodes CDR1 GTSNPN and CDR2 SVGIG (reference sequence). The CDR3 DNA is TGTGCCTGGACCCAACAGGGGAGAGCTTTCTTT. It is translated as CAWTQQGRAFF.

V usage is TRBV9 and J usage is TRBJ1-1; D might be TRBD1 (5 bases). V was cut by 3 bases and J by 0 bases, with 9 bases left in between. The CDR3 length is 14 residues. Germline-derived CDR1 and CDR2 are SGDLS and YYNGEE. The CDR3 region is CASSADTVNTEAFF. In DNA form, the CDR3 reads TGTGCCAGCAGCGCGGACACGGTGAACACTGAAGCTTTCTTT.

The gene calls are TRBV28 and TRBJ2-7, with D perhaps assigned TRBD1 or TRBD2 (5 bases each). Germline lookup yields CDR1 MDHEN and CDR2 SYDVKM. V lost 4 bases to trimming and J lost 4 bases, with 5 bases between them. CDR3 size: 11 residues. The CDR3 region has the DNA TGTGCCAGCAGTTGGGGGTACGAGCAGTACTTC. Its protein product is CASSWGYEQYF.

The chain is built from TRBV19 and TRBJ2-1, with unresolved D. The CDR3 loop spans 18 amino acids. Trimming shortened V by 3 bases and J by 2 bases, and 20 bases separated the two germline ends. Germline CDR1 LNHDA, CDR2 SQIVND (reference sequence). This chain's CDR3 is CASSILFNRAETYNEQFF. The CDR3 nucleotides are TGTGCCAGTAGTATTCTTTTTAATCGGGCAGAAACCTACAATGAGCAGTTCTTC.

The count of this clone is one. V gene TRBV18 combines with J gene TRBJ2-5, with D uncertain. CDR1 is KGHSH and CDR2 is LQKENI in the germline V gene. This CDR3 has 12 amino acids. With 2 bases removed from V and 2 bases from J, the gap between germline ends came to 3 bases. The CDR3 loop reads CASSPLQETQYF. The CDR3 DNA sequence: TGTGCCAGCTCACCATTACAAGAGACCCAGTACTTC.

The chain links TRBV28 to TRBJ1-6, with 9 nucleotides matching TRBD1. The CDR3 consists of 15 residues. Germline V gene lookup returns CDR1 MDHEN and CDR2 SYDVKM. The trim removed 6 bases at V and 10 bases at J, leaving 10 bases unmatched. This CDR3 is CASSLRDREISPLHF. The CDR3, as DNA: TGTGCCAGCAGCCTGAGGGACAGGGAGATCTCACCCCTCCACTTT.

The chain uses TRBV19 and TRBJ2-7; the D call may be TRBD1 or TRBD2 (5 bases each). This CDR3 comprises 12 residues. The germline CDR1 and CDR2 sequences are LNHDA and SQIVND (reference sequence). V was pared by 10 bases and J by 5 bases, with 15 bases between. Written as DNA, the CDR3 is TGTGCCACCCGGGACCTGATTGACGAGCAGTACTTC. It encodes CATRDLIDEQYF.

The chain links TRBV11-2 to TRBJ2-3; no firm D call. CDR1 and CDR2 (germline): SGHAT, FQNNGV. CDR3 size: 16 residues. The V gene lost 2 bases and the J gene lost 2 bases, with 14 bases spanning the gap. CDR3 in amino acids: CASSLLATKVTDTQYF. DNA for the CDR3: TGTGCCAGCAGCTTACTGGCTACCAAGGTCACAGATACGCAGTATTTT.